A selection of T cell receptor beta chains follows, all from one sample in a study of CD8+CD57+ T cells in acquired aplastic anemia. TCRdb re-analysed the reads in MiXCR, keeping a single row per CDR3 protein. Of 160,000 or so distinct CDR3 sequences detected, roughly 43% appear once; the ten largest clones hold under 1.2%. The sample taken for sequencing was sorted CD4+, CD8+, or CD8+CD57+ T cells (not recorded which) from PBMCs. The receptors originated from a human donor with aplastic anemia. The CDR3 runs from the conserved cysteine through the conserved F or W. The order of the fields is V gene, J gene, clone size, CDR3 length, D gene, CDR3 DNA, CDR3 protein. The D gene is left open where the match is weak. Clone size appears in some rows only: once, few, many, or a class for an expanded clone.

TRBV2	TRBJ2-7	.	14	.	TGTGCCAGCAATCTTCCGGGACCATCCTACGAGCAGTACTTC	CASNLPGPSYEQYF
TRBV20-1	TRBJ2-5	.	14	TRBD1	TGCAGTGCTACCGGGACAGGGGGCAGGGAGACCCAGTACTTC	CSATGTGGRETQYF
TRBV11-1	TRBJ2-1	many	19	TRBD1	TGTGCCAGCAGCTATTGGGGAAGTCGGGGACAGGGGGCCTACAATGAGCAGTTCTTC	CASSYWGSRGQGAYNEQFF
TRBV15	TRBJ1-5	many	18	TRBD1	TGTGCCACCAGCAGAGGTCCCCCCTACAGGGGAGTGGGGCAGCCCCAGCATTTT	CATSRGPPYRGVGQPQHF
TRBV2	TRBJ2-5	.	13	.	TGTGCCAGCAGGGACCTCGACGTGAGGACCCAGTACTTC	CASRDLDVRTQYF
TRBV20-1	TRBJ2-7	many	13	.	TGCAGTGCTAGAGATTGGAAGGGCTACGAGCAGTACTTC	CSARDWKGYEQYF
TRBV20-1	TRBJ1-4	.	13	.	TGCAGTGCTAGATACGGGGCCAATGAAAAACTGTTTTTT	CSARYGANEKLFF
TRBV29-1	TRBJ2-5	.	12	TRBD2	TGCAGCGTTCGGTCCTTAAGCGGGAGCCAGTACTTC	CSVRSLSGSQYF
TRBV15	TRBJ1-6	.	13	.	TGTGCCACCAGCAGAGAAGGGTATTCACCCCTCCACTTT	CATSREGYSPLHF
TRBV29-1	TRBJ1-2	.	10	.	TGCAGCGTGAGGGGAGCTGGGTACACCTTC	CSVRGAGYTF
TRBV5-1	TRBJ2-1	many	14	.	TGCGCCAGCAGCTTGGATGTGGGGTACAATGAGCAGTTCTTC	CASSLDVGYNEQFF
TRBV15	TRBJ2-5	.	16	.	TGTGCCACCAGCAGGGACAACAGGGAGTTCAGGGAGACCCAGTACTTC	CATSRDNREFRETQYF
TRBV6-1	TRBJ1-2	many	15	TRBD1	TGTGCCAGCCACGAAAGACAGGGAAGCCCCTATGGCTACACCTTC	CASHERQGSPYGYTF
TRBV12-3/TRBV12-4	TRBJ2-2	few	15	.	TGTGCCAGCAGTTTAAGGAGGGTCGGGTCCGGGGAGCTGTTTTTT	CASSLRRVGSGELFF
TRBV20-1	TRBJ2-5	.	15	TRBD1	TGCAGTGCTTGTGAGACAGGGAATTGGGGAGAGACCCAGTACTTC	CSACETGNWGETQYF
TRBV20-1	TRBJ2-7	many	14	.	TGCAGTGCTAGAAGCGGGACAGCGGGTTACGAGCAGTACTTC	CSARSGTAGYEQYF
TRBV6-2/TRBV6-3	TRBJ2-1	many	16	.	TGTGCCAGCAGTTACTCCCGTCCACGTCGGTACAATGAGCAGTTCTTC	CASSYSRPRRYNEQFF